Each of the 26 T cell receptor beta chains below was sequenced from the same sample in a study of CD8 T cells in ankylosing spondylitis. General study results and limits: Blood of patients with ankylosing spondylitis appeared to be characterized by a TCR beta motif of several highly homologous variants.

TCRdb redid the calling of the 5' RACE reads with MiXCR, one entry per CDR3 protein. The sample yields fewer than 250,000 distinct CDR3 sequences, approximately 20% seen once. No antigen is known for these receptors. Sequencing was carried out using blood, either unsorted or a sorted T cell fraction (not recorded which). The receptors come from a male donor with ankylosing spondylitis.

This chain's CDR3 is CASSVARDSGNTIYF. The DNA of the CDR3 is TGTGCCAGCAGCGTAGCGAGGGACTCTGGAAACACCATATATTTT. V usage is TRBV9 and J usage is TRBJ1-3, with D unclear. Germline CDR1 is SGDLS and CDR2 is YYNGEE. V lost 0 bases, J lost 0 bases, and 7 bases lay in between. The CDR3 is made up of 15 amino acids.

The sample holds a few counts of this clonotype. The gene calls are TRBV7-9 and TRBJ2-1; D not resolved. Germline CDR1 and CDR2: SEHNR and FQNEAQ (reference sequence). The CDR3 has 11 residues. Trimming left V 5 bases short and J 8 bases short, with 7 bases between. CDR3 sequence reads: CASSLDYEQFF. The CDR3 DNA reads TGTGCCAGCAGCCTCGACTATGAGCAGTTCTTC.

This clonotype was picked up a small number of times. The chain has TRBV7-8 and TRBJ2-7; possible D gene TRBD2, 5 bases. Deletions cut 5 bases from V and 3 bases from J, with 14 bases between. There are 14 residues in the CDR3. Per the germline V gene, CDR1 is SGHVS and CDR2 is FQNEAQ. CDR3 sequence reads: CASSRREEGYEQYF. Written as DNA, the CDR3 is TGTGCCAGCAGCCGCCGGGAAGAAGGCTACGAGCAGTACTTC. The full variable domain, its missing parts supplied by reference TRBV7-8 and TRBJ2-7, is GAGVSQSPRYKVAKRGQDVALRCDPISGHVSLFWYQQALGQGPEFLTYFQNEAQLDKSGLPSDRFFAERPEGSVSTLKIQRTQQEDSAVYLCASSRREEGYEQYFGPGTRLTVT.

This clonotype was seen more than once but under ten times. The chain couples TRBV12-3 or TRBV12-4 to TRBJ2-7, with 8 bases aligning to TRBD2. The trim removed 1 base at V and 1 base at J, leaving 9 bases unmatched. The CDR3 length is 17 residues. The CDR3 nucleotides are TGTGCCAGCAGTTTAGGGCTAGGGGGACTAGTGTCCTACGAGCAGTACTTC. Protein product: CASSLGLGGLVSYEQYF.

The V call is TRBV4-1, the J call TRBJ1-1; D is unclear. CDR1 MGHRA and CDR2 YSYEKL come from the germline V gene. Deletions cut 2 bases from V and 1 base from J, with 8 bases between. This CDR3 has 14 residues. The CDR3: CASSQPTRNTEAFF. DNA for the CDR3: TGCGCCAGCAGCCAACCGACAAGGAACACTGAAGCTTTCTTT.

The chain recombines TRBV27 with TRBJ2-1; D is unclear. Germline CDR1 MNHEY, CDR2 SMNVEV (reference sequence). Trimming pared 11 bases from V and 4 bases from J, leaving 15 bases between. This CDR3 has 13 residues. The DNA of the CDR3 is TGTGCCGCCGGGCTGGGGAATTACAATGAGCAGTTCTTC. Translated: CAAGLGNYNEQFF.

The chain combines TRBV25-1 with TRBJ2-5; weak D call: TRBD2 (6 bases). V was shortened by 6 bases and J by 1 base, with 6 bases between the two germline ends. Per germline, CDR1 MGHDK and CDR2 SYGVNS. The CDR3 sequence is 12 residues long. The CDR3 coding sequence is TGTGCCAGCAGCGGGGGCCAAGAGACCCAGTACTTC. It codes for CASSGGQETQYF. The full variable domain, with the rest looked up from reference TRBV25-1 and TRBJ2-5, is EADIYQTPRYLVIGTGKKITLECSQTMGHDKMYWYQQDPGMELHLIHYSYGVNSTEKGDLSSESTVSRIRTEHFPLTLESARPSHTSQYLCASSGGQETQYFGPGTRLLVL.

DNA of the CDR3: TGTGCCAGCAGCTTGGCTGCGACAGTGGGGTCCCCCAAGCCGACCACCGGGGAGCTGTTTTTT. Encoded protein: CASSLAATVGSPKPTTGELFF. The chain employs TRBV5-4 and TRBJ2-2; D is perhaps TRBD1 (5 bases). The CDR3 is 21 residues long. The germline CDR1 and CDR2 sequences are SGHNT and YYREEE (reference sequence). V was trimmed by 0 bases and J by 4 bases, leaving 28 bases between them.

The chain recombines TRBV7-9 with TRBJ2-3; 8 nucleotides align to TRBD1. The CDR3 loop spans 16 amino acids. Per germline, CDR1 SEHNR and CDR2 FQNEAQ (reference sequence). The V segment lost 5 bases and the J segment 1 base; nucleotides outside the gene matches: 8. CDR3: CASSIPSGQGTDTQYF. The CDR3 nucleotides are TGTGCCAGCAGCATACCCTCGGGACAGGGCACAGATACGCAGTATTTT.

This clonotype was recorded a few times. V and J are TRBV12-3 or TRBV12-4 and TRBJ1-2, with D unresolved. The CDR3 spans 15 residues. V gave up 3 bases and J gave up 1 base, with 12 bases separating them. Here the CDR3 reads CASSFSLEVNYGYTF. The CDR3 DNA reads TGTGCCAGCAGTTTCTCGCTGGAGGTTAACTATGGCTACACCTTC.

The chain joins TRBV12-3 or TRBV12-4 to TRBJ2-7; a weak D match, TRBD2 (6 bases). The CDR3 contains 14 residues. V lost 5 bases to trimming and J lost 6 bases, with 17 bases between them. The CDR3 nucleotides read TGTGCCAGCAGTCCATCACTAGCTTTAGGCGAGCAGTACTTC. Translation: CASSPSLALGEQYF.

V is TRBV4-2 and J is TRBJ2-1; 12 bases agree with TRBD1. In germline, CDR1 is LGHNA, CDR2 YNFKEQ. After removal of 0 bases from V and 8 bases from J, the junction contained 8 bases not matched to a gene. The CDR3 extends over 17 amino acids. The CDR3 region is CASSQDLGTGGGYEQFF. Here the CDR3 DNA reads TGTGCCAGCAGCCAAGATTTAGGGACAGGGGGCGGTTATGAGCAGTTCTTC.

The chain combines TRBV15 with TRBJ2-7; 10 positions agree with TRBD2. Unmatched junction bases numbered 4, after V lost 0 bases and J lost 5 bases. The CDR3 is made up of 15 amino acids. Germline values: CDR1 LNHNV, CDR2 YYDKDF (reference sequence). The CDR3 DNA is TGTGCCACCAGCAGAGATTGGGGGACTAGCGACGAGCAGTACTTC. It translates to CATSRDWGTSDEQYF.

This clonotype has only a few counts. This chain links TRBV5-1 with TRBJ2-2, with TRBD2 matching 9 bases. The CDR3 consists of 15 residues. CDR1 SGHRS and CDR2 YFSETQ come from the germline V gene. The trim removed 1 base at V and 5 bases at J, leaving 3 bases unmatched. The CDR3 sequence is CASSLPLAGTGELFF. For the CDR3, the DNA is TGCGCCAGCAGCTTGCCACTAGCGGGTACCGGGGAGCTGTTTTTT.

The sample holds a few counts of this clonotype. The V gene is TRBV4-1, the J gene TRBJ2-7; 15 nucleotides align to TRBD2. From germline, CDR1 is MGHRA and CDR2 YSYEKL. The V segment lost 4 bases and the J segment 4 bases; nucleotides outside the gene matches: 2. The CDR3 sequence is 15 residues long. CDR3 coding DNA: TGCGCCAGCAGCCTAGGACTAGCGGGAGGGTACGAGCAGTACTTC. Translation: CASSLGLAGGYEQYF.

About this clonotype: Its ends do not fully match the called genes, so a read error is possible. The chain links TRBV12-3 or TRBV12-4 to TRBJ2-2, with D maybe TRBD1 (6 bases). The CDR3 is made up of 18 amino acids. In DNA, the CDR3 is TGTACCAGCAGTATCCTCAGGGGCCCCCAGATAAACACCGGGGAGCTGTTTTTT. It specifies CTSSILRGPQINTGELFF.

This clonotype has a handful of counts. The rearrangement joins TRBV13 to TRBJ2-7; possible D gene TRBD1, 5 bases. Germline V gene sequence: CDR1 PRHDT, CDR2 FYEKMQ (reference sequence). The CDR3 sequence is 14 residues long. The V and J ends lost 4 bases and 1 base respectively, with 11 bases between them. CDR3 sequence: CASSSRTYSYEQYF. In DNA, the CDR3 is TGTGCCAGCAGCTCTAGGACATATTCCTACGAGCAGTACTTC.

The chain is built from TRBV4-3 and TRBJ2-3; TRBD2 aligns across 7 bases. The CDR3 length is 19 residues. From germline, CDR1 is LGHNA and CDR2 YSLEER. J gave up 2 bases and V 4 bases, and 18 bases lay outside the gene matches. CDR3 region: CASSPFLAEPSRATDTQYF. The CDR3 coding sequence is TGCGCCAGCAGCCCTTTTCTAGCGGAGCCCTCGAGGGCCACAGATACGCAGTATTTT.

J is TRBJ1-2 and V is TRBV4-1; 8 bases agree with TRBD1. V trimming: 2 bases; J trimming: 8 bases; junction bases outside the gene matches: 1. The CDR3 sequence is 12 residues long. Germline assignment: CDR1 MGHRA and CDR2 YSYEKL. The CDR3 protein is CASSQWDRGYTF. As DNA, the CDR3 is TGCGCCAGCAGCCAATGGGACAGGGGCTACACCTTC.

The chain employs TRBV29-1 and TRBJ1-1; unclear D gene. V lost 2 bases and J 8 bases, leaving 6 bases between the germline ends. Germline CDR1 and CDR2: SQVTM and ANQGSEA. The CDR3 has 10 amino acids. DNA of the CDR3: TGCAGCGTTGAATTGGGGGAAGCTTTCTTT. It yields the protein CSVELGEAFF.

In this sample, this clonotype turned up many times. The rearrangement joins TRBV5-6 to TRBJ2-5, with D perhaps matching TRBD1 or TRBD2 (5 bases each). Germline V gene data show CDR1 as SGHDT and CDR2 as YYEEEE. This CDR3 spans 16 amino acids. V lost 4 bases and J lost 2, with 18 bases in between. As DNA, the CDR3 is TGTGCCAGCAGCCCATACCTCGGGACGACACAAGAGACCCAGTACTTC. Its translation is CASSPYLGTTQETQYF.

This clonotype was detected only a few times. The CDR3 is CSARDPSTTIYEQYF. In DNA, the CDR3 is TGCAGTGCTAGAGATCCTTCCACAACAATCTACGAGCAGTACTTC. The chain couples TRBV20-1 to TRBJ2-7; no reliable D call. Germline lookup yields CDR1 DFQATT and CDR2 SNEGSKA (reference sequence). The germline V and J ends were trimmed by 0 bases and 3 bases, with 15 bases remaining between them. The CDR3 sequence is 15 residues long.

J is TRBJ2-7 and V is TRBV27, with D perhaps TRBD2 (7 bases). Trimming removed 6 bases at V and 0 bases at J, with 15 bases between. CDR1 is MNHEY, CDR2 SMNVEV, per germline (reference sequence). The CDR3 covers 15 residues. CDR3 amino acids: CASSLGAGASYEQYF. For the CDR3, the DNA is TGTGCCAGCAGCCTGGGGGCGGGGGCCTCCTACGAGCAGTACTTC.

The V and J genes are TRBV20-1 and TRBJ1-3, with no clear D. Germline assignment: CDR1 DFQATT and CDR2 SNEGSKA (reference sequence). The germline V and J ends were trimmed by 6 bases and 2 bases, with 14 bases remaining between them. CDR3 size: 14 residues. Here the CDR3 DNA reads TGCAGTGCGGGTGGGCATCCTCCTGGAAACACCATATATTTT. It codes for CSAGGHPPGNTIYF.

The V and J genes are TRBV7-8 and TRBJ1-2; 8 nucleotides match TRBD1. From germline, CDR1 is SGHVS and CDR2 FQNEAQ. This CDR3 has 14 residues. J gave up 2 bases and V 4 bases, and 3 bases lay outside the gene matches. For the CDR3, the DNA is TGTGCCAGCAGCTCGTGGACAGGGAACTATGGCTACACCTTC. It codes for CASSSWTGNYGYTF.

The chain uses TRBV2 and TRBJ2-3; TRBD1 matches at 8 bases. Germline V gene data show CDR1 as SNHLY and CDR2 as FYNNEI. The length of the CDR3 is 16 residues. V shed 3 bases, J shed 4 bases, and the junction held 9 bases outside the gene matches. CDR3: CASSDFARGLSDTQYF. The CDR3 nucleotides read TGTGCCAGCAGTGATTTCGCCAGGGGGCTTTCAGATACGCAGTATTTT.